One sample yielded the 6 T cell receptor beta chains listed below, sequenced in a study of T-cell memory formation after mild COVID-19 (dated by TCRdb to about 2021). The method behind the library was 5' RACE. The sequencer was an Illumina NovaSeq 6000. The raw public data were reprocessed by TCRdb itself: fastp quality trimming at Q25, MiXCR clonotype calling, in-frame beta chains only. Entries that share a CDR3 protein sequence are merged under the most common genes and DNA. The sample includes around 220,000 distinct CDR3 sequences, with about 17% observed a single time. Roughly 3.6% of the sample rests with the top ten. The sequenced material came from PBMCs or a T cell subset sorted from them (not recorded which). These receptors were taken from a man between 18 and 29 years old who had mild COVID-19 (a few samples of this study predate the infection). The sample titles of this study are shuffled in the database, so cell type and time point are left out; the donor was told from shared clones.

This clonotype was seen only a few times. This sequence joins TRBV12-3 or TRBV12-4 and TRBJ2-3, with D perhaps assigned TRBD1 or TRBD2 (6 bases each). The CDR3 covers 15 residues. The germline V and J ends were trimmed by 3 bases and 4 bases, with 14 bases remaining between them. CDR3 residues: CASSFSRGRADTQYF. The DNA for the CDR3 is TGTGCCAGCAGTTTTTCCCGGGGGCGCGCAGATACGCAGTATTTT.

The rearrangement uses TRBV3-1 and TRBJ1-4, with D maybe TRBD1 (5 bases). Germline CDR1 is LGHDT and CDR2 is YNNKEL (reference sequence). The length of the CDR3 is 13 residues. Trimming removed 4 bases at V and 8 bases at J, with 11 bases between. CDR3 residues: CASSRAGREKLFF. CDR3 coding DNA: TGTGCCAGCAGCCGGGCAGGGCGCGAAAAACTGTTTTTT. The variable domain in full, completed from reference TRBV3-1 and TRBJ1-4, reads DTAVSQTPKYLVTQMGNDKSIKCEQNLGHDTMYWYKQDSKKFLKIMFSYNNKELIINETVPNRFSPKSPDKAHLNLHINSLELGDSAVYFCASSRAGREKLFFGSGTQLSVL.

V and J are TRBV19 and TRBJ2-1; 8 bases match TRBD1. Per germline, CDR1 LNHDA and CDR2 SQIVND (reference sequence). The CDR3 consists of 16 residues. V lost 2 bases to trimming and J lost 15 bases; unmatched junction nucleotides: 18. The CDR3 DNA follows: TGTGCCAGTAGTATAAATGGGGACAGGACTACGCTAGCGCCGTTCTTC. This sequence encodes CASSINGDRTTLAPFF.

The CDR3 coding sequence is TGTGCCAGCAGCTTAGCCGGACTAGCGGGGGGGCCGAGCTCCTACAATGAGCAGTTCTTC. Protein sequence: CASSLAGLAGGPSSYNEQFF. This chain links TRBV11-1 with TRBJ2-1; TRBD2 matches at 15 bases. This CDR3 has 20 amino acids. Germline loops: CDR1 SGHAT, CDR2 FQDESV (reference sequence). J lost 0 bases, V lost 0 bases, and 6 bases had no gene match.

This clonotype was observed at least ten times. The rearrangement links TRBV5-1 to TRBJ2-3; D is possibly TRBD1 (5 bases). Germline V gene sequence: CDR1 SGHRS, CDR2 YFSETQ. The CDR3 extends over 15 amino acids. The V end was cut by 0 bases, the J end by 1 base, with 9 bases between. CDR3 sequence reads: CASSLAGRGTDTQYF. DNA of the CDR3: TGCGCCAGCAGCTTGGCCGGCAGGGGCACAGATACGCAGTATTTT.

This clonotype was seen many times. The chain joins TRBV20-1 to TRBJ1-6; 8 bases line up with TRBD1. V was clipped by 6 bases and J by 12 bases; unmatched bases: 16. The length of the CDR3 is 15 residues. Germline V gene data show CDR1 as DFQATT and CDR2 as SNEGSKA (reference sequence). In DNA, the CDR3 is TGCAGTGCCGACGCCGACACGGGACAGGATCAACCCCTCCACTTT. Encoded protein: CSADADTGQDQPLHF.